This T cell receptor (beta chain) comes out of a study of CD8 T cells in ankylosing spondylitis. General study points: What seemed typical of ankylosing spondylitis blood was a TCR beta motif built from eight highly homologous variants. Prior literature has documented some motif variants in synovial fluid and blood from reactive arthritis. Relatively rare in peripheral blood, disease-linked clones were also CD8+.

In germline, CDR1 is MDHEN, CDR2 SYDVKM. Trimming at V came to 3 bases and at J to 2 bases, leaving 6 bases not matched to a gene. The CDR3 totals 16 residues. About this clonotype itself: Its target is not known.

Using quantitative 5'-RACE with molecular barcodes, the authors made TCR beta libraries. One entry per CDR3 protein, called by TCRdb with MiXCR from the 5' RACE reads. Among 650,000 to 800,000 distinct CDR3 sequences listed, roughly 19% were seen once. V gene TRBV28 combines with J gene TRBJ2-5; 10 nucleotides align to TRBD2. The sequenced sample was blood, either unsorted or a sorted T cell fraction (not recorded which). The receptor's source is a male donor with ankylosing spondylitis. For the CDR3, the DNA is TGTGCCAGCAGTTTTGCTAGCGGGAGTTCTCAAGAGACCCAGTACTTC. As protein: CASSFASGSSQETQYF.